This TCR beta chain was profiled in a study of T cell responses to AZD1222 COVID-19 vaccine. The CDR3 contains 15 residues. Germline CDR1 reads MNHEY; CDR2 reads SMNVEV (reference sequence). V gave up 4 bases and J gave up 2 bases; unmatched junction bases: 4. This clone turned up a few times. Measured with immunoSEQ multiplex PCR; TCRdb has only the in-frame clones, and not every one. The sample has about 100,000 clones; over 90% are singletons. Material: peripheral blood, obtained on day 0 of AZD1222 vaccination. This chain links TRBV27 with TRBJ2-7; 11 bases map to TRBD2. This receptor was obtained from an adult in good health. The CDR3 region is CASSWLAGGPYEQYF. The CDR3 DNA reads as TGTGCCAGCAGTTGGCTAGCGGGAGGTCCCTACGAGCAGTACTTC.